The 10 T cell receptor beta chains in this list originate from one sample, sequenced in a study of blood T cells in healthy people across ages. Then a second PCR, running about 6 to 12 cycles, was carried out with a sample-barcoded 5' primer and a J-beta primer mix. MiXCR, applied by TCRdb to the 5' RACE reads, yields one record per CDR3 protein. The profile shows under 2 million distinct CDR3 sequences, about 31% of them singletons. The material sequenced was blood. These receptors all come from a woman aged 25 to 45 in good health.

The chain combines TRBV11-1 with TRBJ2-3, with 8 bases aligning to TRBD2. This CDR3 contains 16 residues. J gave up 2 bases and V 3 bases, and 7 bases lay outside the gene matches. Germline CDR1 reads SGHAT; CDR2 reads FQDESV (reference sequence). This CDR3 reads CASSLWAGGFTDTQYF. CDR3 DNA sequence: TGTGCCAGCAGCTTGTGGGCGGGGGGATTCACAGATACGCAGTATTTT.

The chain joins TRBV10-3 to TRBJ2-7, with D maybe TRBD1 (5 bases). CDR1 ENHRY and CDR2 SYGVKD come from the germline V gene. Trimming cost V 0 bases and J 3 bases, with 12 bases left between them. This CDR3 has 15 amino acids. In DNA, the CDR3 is TGTGCCATCAGTGAGTCGACAGTTAAAGGCTACGAGCAGTACTTC. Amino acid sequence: CAISESTVKGYEQYF.

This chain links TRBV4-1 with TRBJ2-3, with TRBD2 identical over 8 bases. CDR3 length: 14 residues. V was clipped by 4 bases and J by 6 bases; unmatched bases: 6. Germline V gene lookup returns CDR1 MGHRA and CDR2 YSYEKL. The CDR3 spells CASSLGGVRDTQYF. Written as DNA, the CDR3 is TGCGCCAGCAGCCTCGGGGGGGTGCGGGATACGCAGTATTTT.

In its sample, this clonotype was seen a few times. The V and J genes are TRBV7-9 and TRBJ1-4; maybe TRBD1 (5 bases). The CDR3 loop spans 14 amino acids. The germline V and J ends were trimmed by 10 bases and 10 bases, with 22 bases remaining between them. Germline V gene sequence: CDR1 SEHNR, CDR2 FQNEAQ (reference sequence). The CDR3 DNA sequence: TGTGCCACCATACAGGTCCCCGAGGGAGGAAAACTGTTTTTT. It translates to CATIQVPEGGKLFF.

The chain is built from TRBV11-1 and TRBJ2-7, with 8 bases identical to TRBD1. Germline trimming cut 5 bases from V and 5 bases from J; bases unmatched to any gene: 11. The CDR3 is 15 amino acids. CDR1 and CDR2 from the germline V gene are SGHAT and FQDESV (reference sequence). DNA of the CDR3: TGTGCCAGCAGCATCCGCGACAGGGGAGAGCACGAGCAGTACTTC. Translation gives CASSIRDRGEHEQYF.

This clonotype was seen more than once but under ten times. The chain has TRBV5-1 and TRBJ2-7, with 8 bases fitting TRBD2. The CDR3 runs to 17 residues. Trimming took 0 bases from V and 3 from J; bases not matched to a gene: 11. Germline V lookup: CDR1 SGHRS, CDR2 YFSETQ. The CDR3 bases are TGCGCCAGCAGCTTGGAGTTGACGGCGGGGGGCCTCTACGAGCAGTACTTC. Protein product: CASSLELTAGGLYEQYF.

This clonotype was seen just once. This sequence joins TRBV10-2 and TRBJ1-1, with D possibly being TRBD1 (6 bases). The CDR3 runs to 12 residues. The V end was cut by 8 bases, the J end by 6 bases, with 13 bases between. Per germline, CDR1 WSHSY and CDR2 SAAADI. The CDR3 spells CASLAGEPEAFF. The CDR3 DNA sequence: TGCGCCAGCCTGGCAGGGGAACCTGAAGCTTTCTTT.

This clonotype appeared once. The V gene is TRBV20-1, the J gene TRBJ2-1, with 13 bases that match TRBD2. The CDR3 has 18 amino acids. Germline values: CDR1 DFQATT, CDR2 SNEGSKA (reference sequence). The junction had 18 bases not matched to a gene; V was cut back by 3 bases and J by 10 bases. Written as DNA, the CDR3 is TGCAGTGCTAGTCCTAAGGGACTAGCGGGGATCTACTCCTACGAGCAGTTCTTC. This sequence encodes CSASPKGLAGIYSYEQFF.

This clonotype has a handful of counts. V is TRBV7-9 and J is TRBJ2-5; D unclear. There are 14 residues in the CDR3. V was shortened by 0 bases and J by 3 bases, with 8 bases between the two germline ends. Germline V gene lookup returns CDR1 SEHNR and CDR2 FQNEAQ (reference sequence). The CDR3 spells CASSLAEGKETQYF. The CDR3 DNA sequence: TGTGCCAGCAGCTTAGCAGAAGGGAAAGAGACCCAGTACTTC.

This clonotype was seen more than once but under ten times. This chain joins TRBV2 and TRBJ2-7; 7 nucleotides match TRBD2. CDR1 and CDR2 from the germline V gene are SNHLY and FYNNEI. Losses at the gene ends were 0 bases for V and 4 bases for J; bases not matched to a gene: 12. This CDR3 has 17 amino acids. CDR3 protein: CASSEALQAGVRYEQYF. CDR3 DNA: TGTGCCAGCAGTGAAGCGCTTCAGGCGGGAGTTCGGTACGAGCAGTACTTC.